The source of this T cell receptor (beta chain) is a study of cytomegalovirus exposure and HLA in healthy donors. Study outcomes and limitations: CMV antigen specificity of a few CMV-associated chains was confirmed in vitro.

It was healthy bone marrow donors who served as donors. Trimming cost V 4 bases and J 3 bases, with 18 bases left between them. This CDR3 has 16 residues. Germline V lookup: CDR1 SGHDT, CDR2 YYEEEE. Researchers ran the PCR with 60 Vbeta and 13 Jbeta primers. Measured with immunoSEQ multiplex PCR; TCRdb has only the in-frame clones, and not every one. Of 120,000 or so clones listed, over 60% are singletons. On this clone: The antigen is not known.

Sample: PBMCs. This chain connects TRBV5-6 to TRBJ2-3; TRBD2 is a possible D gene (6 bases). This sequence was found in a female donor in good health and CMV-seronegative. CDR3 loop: CASSLMVGTGTDTQYF. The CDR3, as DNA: TGTGCCAGCAGCCTGATGGTCGGGACTGGAACAGATACGCAGTATTTT.